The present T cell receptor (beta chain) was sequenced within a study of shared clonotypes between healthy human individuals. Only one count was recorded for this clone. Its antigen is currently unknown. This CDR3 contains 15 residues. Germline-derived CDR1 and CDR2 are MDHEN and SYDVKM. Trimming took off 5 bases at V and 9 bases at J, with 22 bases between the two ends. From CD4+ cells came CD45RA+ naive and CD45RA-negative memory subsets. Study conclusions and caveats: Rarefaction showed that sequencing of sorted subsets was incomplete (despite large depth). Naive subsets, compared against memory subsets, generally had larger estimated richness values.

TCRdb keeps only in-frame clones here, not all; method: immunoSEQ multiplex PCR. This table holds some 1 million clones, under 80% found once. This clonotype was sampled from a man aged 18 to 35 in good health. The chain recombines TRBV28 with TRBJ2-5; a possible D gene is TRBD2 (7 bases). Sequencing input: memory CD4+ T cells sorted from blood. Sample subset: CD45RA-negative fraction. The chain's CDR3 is CASSPLRGADRAQYF. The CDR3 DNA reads TGTGCCAGCAGTCCCTTACGGGGGGCCGATCGGGCCCAGTACTTC.